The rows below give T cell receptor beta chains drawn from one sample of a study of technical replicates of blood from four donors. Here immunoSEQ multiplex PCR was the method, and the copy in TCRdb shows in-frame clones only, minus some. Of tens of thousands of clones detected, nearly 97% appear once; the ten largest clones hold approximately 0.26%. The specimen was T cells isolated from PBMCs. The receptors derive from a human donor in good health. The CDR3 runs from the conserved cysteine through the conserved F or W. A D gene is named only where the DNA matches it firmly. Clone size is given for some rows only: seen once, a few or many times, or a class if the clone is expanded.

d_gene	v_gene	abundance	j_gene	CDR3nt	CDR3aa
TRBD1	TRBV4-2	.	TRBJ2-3	TGTGCCAGCAGCCGACAGGGGTCAGATACGCAGTATTTT	CASSRQGSDTQYF
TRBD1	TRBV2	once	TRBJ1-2	TGTGCCTCGGGGACAGGGAACTATGGCTACACCTTC	CASGTGNYGYTF
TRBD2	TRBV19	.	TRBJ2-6	TGTGCCAGTAGGCCCATCGGACTAGTGAGAAAAAATGGGGCCAACGTCCCGACTTTC	CASRPIGLVRKNGANVPTF
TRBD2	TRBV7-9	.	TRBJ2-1	TGTGCCAGCAGCTTAAGGCAGCGGGGGATGAACAATGAGCAGTTCTTC	CASSLRQRGMNNEQFF
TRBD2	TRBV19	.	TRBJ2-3	TGTGCCAGTAGTCGGACCGGGACTAGCGGAGGGGTGAGTGGTACGCAGTATTTT	CASSRTGTSGGVSGTQYF
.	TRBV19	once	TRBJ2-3	TGTGCCAGTAGTTCAGCAGGTCTTTCAGACGTCGATACGCAGTATTTT	CASSSAGLSDVDTQYF
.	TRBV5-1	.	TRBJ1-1	TGCGCCAGCAGCTTGGCCGGAGTGATTGAAGCTTTCTTT	CASSLAGVIEAFF
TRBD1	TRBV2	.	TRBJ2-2	TGTGCCAGCAGACGGGACAGGGCAGGCACCGGGGAGCTGTTTTTT	CASRRDRAGTGELFF
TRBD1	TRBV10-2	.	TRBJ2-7	TGCGCCAGCAGTGAGTCGTTTACAGGGGGCTCCTACGAGCAGTACTTC	CASSESFTGGSYEQYF
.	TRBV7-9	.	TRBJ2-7	TGTGCCAGCCTACCTATCGGGGTACCCCCTACTCGGCAGTACTTC	CASLPIGVPPTRQYF
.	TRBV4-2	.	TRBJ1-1	TGTGCCAGCAGCCAAGAAGATCGGGGGAACACTGAAGCTTTCTTT	CASSQEDRGNTEAFF
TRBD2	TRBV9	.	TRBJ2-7	TGTGCCAGCAGCGGTGCCGGGACTAGCTTTGACGAGCAGTACTTC	CASSGAGTSFDEQYF
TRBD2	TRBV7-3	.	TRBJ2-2	TGTGCCAGCAGCTTAAGACTAGCGGGGCTAAATACCGCGAACACCGGGGAGCTGTTTTTT	CASSLRLAGLNTANTGELFF
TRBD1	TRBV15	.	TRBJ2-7	TGTGCCACCAGCAGAGACAGGGGGTACGAGCAGTACTTC	CATSRDRGYEQYF
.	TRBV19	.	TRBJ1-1	TGTGCCAGTAGCCGACCCTGGGCACCAACTTTACAACAAGCTTTCTTT	CASSRPWAPTLQQAFF
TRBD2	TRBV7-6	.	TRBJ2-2	TGTGCCAGCAGCTTAGAGTTGGGTAGCGGGAGGACCGGGGAGCTGTTTTTT	CASSLELGSGRTGELFF
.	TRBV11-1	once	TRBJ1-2	TGTGCCAGCAGCTCCGGGACAAATTATGGCTACACCTTC	CASSSGTNYGYTF
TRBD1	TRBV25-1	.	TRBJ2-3	TGTGCCAGCAGCGGTGACAGGGACCAAAGAGATTTT	CASSGDRDQRDF
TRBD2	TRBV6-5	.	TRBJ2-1	TGTGCCAGCACGGGGGGGCTGAAGAATGAGCAGTTCTTC	CASTGGLKNEQFF
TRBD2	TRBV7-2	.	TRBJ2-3	TGTGCCAGCAGCTTAGCGCATACTAGCGGGAGAGATACGCAGTATTTT	CASSLAHTSGRDTQYF
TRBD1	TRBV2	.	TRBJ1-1	TGTGCCAGCAGTGAAGCCTCGCGGACAGGGGTTGAAGCTTTCTTT	CASSEASRTGVEAFF
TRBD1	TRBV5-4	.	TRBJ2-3	TGTGCCAGCAGCCTGGGACAGGAGAAACGCCCTAGCACAGATACGCAGTATTTT	CASSLGQEKRPSTDTQYF
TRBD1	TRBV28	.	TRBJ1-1	TGTGCCAGCAGTCTGGACAGGGCGTGGAGGAGCACTGAAGCTTTCTTT	CASSLDRAWRSTEAFF
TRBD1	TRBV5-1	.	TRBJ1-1	TGCGCCAGCAGCTCTGGGACAGGGGGCTTGAACACTGAAGCTTTCTTT	CASSSGTGGLNTEAFF
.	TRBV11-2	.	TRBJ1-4	TGTGCCAGCAGCCGCGTAAACAGGGTTGGTAATGAAAAACTGTTTTTT	CASSRVNRVGNEKLFF
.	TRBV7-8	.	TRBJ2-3	TGTGCCAGCAGTCCTCAACAGGGCACAGATACGCAGTATTTT	CASSPQQGTDTQYF
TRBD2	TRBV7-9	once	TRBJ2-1	TGTGCCAGCAGCTTCACTAGCGGGAGTGGGGCTGGGGTCTACAATGAGCAGTTCTTC	CASSFTSGSGAGVYNEQFF
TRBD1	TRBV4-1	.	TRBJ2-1	TGCGCCAGCAGCCAAGGAACAGGGGGTTTAGTAAGGGGCAATGAGCAGTTCTTC	CASSQGTGGLVRGNEQFF
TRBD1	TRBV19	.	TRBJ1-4	TGTGCCAGTAGTCCCGGGACAGCCACTAATGAAAAACTGTTTTTT	CASSPGTATNEKLFF
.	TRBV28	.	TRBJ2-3	TGTGCCAGCAGTTTACTCCGGACAGATACGCAGTATTTT	CASSLLRTDTQYF
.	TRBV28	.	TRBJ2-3	TGTGCCAGCAGTTCAGTTAGCACAGATACGCAGTATTTT	CASSSVSTDTQYF
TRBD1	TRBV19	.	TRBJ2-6	TGTGCCAGTAGTAAACAGGGGGATACCTCTGGGGCCAACGTCCTGACTTTC	CASSKQGDTSGANVLTF
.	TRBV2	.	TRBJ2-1	TGTGCCAGCAGTGAGGGGGCGACGAATGAGCAGTTCTTC	CASSEGATNEQFF
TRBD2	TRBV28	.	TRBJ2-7	TGTGCCAGCACCGTTAGCGGGGGCACCTACGAGCAGTACTTC	CASTVSGGTYEQYF
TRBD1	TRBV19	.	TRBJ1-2	TGTGCCAGTAGTACGCCGACCGGGACAGGGTTTATCAACTATGGCTACACCTTC	CASSTPTGTGFINYGYTF
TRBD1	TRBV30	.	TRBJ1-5	TGTGCCTGGAGTGGACAGGGGGTGAGTAGTCAGCCCCAGCATTTT	CAWSGQGVSSQPQHF
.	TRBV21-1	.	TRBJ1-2	TGTGCCAGCAGCAAAAATAAGGACAGAGGCAGTAACTATGGCTACACCTTC	CASSKNKDRGSNYGYTF
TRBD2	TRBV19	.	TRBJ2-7	TGTGCCAGTAGTGGGGGCGGGGGGCTTGCGTACGAGCAGTACTTC	CASSGGGGLAYEQYF
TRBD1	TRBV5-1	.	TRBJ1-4	TGCGCCAGCAGCCCGACAGGGGTTAATGAAAAACTGTTTTTT	CASSPTGVNEKLFF
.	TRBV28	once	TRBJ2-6	TGTGCCAGCGAGACAGGAACTATCTCTGGGGCCAACGTCCTGACTTTC	CASETGTISGANVLTF
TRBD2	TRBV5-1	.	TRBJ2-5	TGCGCCAGCAGCTTGAACGGCGGGAGGACCCAAGAGACCCAGTACTTC	CASSLNGGRTQETQYF
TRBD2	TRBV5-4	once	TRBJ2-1	TGTGCCAGCAGCCCGACGAGCGGGGGGGCTTATGAGCAGTTCTTC	CASSPTSGGAYEQFF
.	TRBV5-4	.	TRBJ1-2	TGTGCCAGCAGCTTGTGGAGTAACTATGGCTACACCTTC	CASSLWSNYGYTF
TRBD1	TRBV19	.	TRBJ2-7	TGTGCCAGTAGTAGGGGACAGGGATCCTACGAGCAGTACTTC	CASSRGQGSYEQYF
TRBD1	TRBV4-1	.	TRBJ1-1	TGCGCCAGCAGCCATGATCTTCGACAGGGAACTGAAGCTTTCTTT	CASSHDLRQGTEAFF
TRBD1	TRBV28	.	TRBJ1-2	TGTGCCAGCAGTTTGACAGGGGCGGGCGGCTACACCTTC	CASSLTGAGGYTF
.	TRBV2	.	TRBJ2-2	TGTGCCAGCAGTGTGATCAGGGTAGGAGCCGGGGAGCTGTTTTTT	CASSVIRVGAGELFF
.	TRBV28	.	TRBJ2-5	TGTGCCAGCAGTCCGACTAGGACTACCCAGTACTTC	CASSPTRTTQYF
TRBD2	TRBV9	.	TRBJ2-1	TGTGCCAGCAGTCCTACTAGCGGGCCGTACAATGAGCAGTTCTTC	CASSPTSGPYNEQFF
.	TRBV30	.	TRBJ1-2	TGTGCCTGGAGTGTACTCCACTATGGCTACACCTTC	CAWSVLHYGYTF